Shown below are 20 T cell receptor beta chains from a single sample sequenced in a study of blood T cell repertoires in COVID-19. TCRdb keeps only in-frame clones here, not all; method: immunoSEQ multiplex PCR. The repertoire holds some 35,000 clones, with roughly 87% as singletons. The sample consisted of peripheral blood. These receptors all come from a human donor in a cohort sampled during active COVID-19.

The chain uses TRBV14 and TRBJ2-7; the D gene is possibly TRBD1 (5 bases). V was trimmed by 3 bases and J by 4 bases, leaving 19 bases between them. Looked up from germline, CDR1 is SGHDN and CDR2 is FVKESK. This CDR3 region has 16 residues. The CDR3, as DNA: TGTGCCAGCAGCCAGGTCTTTAGGGGTTTTGGGTACGAGCAGTACTTC. It codes for CASSQVFRGFGYEQYF.

The DNA for the CDR3 is TGTGCCAGCAGCGGGGCGGGAGTGCATGAGCAGTTCTTC. Protein: CASSGAGVHEQFF. This rearrangement joins TRBV9 to TRBJ2-1; 7 bases line up with TRBD2. The V gene's germline CDR1 is SGDLS and CDR2 YYNGEE. Trimming at V came to 3 bases and at J to 8 bases, leaving 5 bases not matched to a gene. This CDR3 spans 13 amino acids.

The V gene is TRBV24-1, the J gene TRBJ2-3; TRBD1 matches 11 bases. From germline, CDR1 is KGHDR and CDR2 SFDVKD. This CDR3 has 15 amino acids. V was pared by 4 bases and J by 5 bases, with 4 bases of the junction left unmatched. The DNA of the CDR3 is TGTGCCACCAGTGAGGGACAGGGGGTGGGAGATACGCAGTATTTT. Translated: CATSEGQGVGDTQYF.

The chain combines TRBV5-4 with TRBJ2-2, with a possible D match to TRBD1 (5 bases). Deletions cut 0 bases from V and 3 bases from J, with 9 bases between. The CDR3 length is 15 residues. The germline V gene has CDR1 SGHNT and CDR2 YYREEE (reference sequence). The CDR3 reads CASSLGQSYTGELFF. The CDR3 DNA reads as TGTGCCAGCAGCTTGGGACAGAGTTACACCGGGGAGCTGTTTTTT.

The J gene is TRBJ1-4, the V gene TRBV2, with D possibly matching TRBD1 (5 bases). Trimming shortened V by 3 bases and J by 13 bases, and 12 bases separated the two germline ends. Germline assignment: CDR1 SNHLY and CDR2 FYNNEI. The CDR3 is 12 amino acids. This CDR3 reads CASSEGPQRLFF. CDR3 DNA sequence: TGTGCCAGCAGTGAGGGGCCACAAAGACTGTTTTTT.

This sequence joins TRBV7-8 and TRBJ2-7; weak D call: TRBD2 (5 bases). Germline CDR1 reads SGHVS; CDR2 reads FQNEAQ. The CDR3 contains 17 residues. V shed 4 bases and J shed 2 bases, with 21 bases lying between them. CDR3 sequence: CASSSSSGVGKTYEQYF. CDR3 bases: TGTGCCAGCAGCTCATCCTCCGGGGTCGGGAAAACCTACGAGCAGTACTTC.

The chain employs TRBV3-1 (or the pseudogene TRBV3-2) and TRBJ2-3; D might be TRBD2 (5 bases). The CDR3 length is 15 residues. Deletions cut 4 bases from V and 4 bases from J, with 15 bases between. CDR1 and CDR2 from the germline V gene are LGHDT and YNNKEL (reference sequence). The CDR3, as DNA: TGTGCCAGCAGCCGCGGGCAGGTCTGGGCAGATACGCAGTATTTT. The encoded protein is CASSRGQVWADTQYF.

The genes are TRBV5-1 and TRBJ2-7, with 8 bases matching TRBD2. Trimming took 4 bases from V and 0 from J; bases not matched to a gene: 6. The CDR3 is 15 residues long. Germline assignment: CDR1 SGHRS and CDR2 YFSETQ. The CDR3 spells CASSLSGVSSYEQYF. The DNA of the CDR3 is TGCGCCAGCAGCCTTAGCGGGGTAAGCTCCTACGAGCAGTACTTC.

Only one count was recorded for this clone. This chain uses TRBV5-1 with TRBJ2-2; TRBD2 might be the D (5 bases). V was cut by 1 base and J by 7 bases, with 11 bases left in between. Germline loops: CDR1 SGHRS, CDR2 YFSETQ. The CDR3 is made up of 14 amino acids. The CDR3 here is CASSLPGLGGELFF. In DNA form, the CDR3 reads TGCGCCAGCAGCTTGCCCGGACTGGGCGGGGAGCTGTTTTTT.

The chain uses TRBV4-2 and TRBJ2-1; 7 positions agree with TRBD2. Losses at the gene ends were 4 bases for V and 2 bases for J; bases not matched to a gene: 8. The CDR3 covers 16 residues. Per the germline V gene, CDR1 is LGHNA and CDR2 is YNFKEQ. The CDR3 nucleotides read TGTGCCAGCAGCCCTCAGACTAGCCCAACCTACAATGAGCAGTTCTTC. Translation: CASSPQTSPTYNEQFF.

V and J are TRBV3-1 (or the pseudogene TRBV3-2) and TRBJ2-7; 7 bases line up with TRBD2. The CDR3 runs to 14 residues. V was clipped by 4 bases and J by 5 bases; unmatched bases: 8. The V gene's germline CDR1 is LGHDT and CDR2 YNNKEL (reference sequence). CDR3 bases: TGTGCCAGCAGCCCTCGGGGGGACCTCCACGAGCAGTACTTC. Translation gives CASSPRGDLHEQYF.

The genes are TRBV9 and TRBJ1-4; no clear D gene. The germline V and J ends were trimmed by 0 bases and 6 bases, with 9 bases remaining between them. CDR3 length equals 14 residues. The germline gives CDR1 SGDLS, CDR2 YYNGEE. The CDR3 coding sequence is TGTGCCAGCAGCGTAGACAGTACCCATGAAAAACTGTTTTTT. Its translation is CASSVDSTHEKLFF.

The genes are TRBV28 and TRBJ1-2, with TRBD1 matching 9 bases. J lost 4 bases, V lost 7 bases, and 7 bases had no gene match. Per germline, CDR1 MDHEN and CDR2 SYDVKM. The CDR3 totals 14 residues. The CDR3 loop reads CASTTGQGSYGYTF. The CDR3 DNA reads as TGTGCCAGCACGACGGGACAGGGTTCCTATGGCTACACCTTC.

This chain joins TRBV5-6 and TRBJ2-7, with 7 bases that match TRBD2. CDR3 length: 15 residues. V was pared by 1 base and J by 0 bases, with 4 bases of the junction left unmatched. Germline CDR1 and CDR2: SGHDT and YYEEEE. CDR3 sequence (DNA): TGTGCCAGCAGCTTGTACGCTAGCGGCTCCTACGAGCAGTACTTC. Its translation: CASSLYASGSYEQYF.

The chain couples TRBV6-1 to TRBJ1-2, with D possibly being TRBD1 (5 bases). The CDR3 sequence is 15 residues long. CDR1 is MNHNS, CDR2 SASEGT, per germline. The V gene lost 1 base and the J gene lost 4 bases, with 13 bases spanning the gap. CDR3 sequence (DNA): TGTGCCAGCAGTGAAGAAGGGGCGGTCACCTATGGCTACACCTTC. Translated: CASSEEGAVTYGYTF.

The chain uses TRBV4-3 and TRBJ1-4; D is possibly TRBD1 (5 bases). The CDR3 covers 16 residues. Deletions cut 0 bases from V and 0 bases from J, with 8 bases between. Germline assignment: CDR1 LGHNA and CDR2 YSLEER. The CDR3 sequence: CASSQDPRATNEKLFF. DNA for the CDR3: TGCGCCAGCAGCCAAGACCCCAGGGCAACTAATGAAAAACTGTTTTTT.

J is TRBJ2-3 and V is TRBV6-6; tentative D call: TRBD1 (6 bases). The CDR3 consists of 16 residues. The ends were cut back, 5 bases at V and 0 bases at J, with 15 bases in the middle. Germline V lookup: CDR1 MNHNY, CDR2 SVGAGI (reference sequence). The CDR3 DNA reads as TGTGCCAGCAGTCCGGGACAAGCTTCTAGCACAGATACGCAGTATTTT. Translation: CASSPGQASSTDTQYF.

The chain recombines TRBV3-1 (or the pseudogene TRBV3-2) with TRBJ2-6; 7 positions match TRBD2. Germline values: CDR1 LGHDT, CDR2 YNNKEL (reference sequence). This CDR3 is built from 16 residues. Trimming at V came to 5 bases and at J to 1 base, leaving 5 bases not matched to a gene. In DNA, the CDR3 is TGTGCCAGCAGCTTCAGACTAGCTTCTGGGGCCAACGTCCTGACTTTC. This sequence encodes CASSFRLASGANVLTF.

The chain is built from TRBV19 and TRBJ1-1, with unresolved D. Germline CDR1 is LNHDA and CDR2 is SQIVND (reference sequence). The CDR3 is 13 amino acids. V was trimmed by 3 bases and J by 4 bases, leaving 9 bases between them. CDR3 sequence: CASSIYGGTEAFF. The CDR3 region has the DNA TGTGCCAGTAGTATTTACGGCGGCACTGAAGCTTTCTTT.

V usage is TRBV4-2 and J usage is TRBJ2-5; 9 bases line up with TRBD2. The CDR3 totals 16 residues. Per germline, CDR1 LGHNA and CDR2 YNFKEQ. Losses at the gene ends were 1 base for V and 5 bases for J; bases not matched to a gene: 8. As DNA, the CDR3 is TGTGCCAGCAGCCAAGGTTGGGGCGGGGGGGCGGAGACCCAGTACTTC. This codes for CASSQGWGGGAETQYF.